The 11 T cell receptor beta chains given below trace back to one sample, sequenced in a study of cytomegalovirus exposure and HLA in healthy donors. TCRdb keeps only in-frame clones here, not all; method: immunoSEQ multiplex PCR. The sample shows roughly 330,000 clones, roughly nine tenths of them seen only once. The sequenced material came from PBMCs. These receptors all stem from a woman in her twenties or thirties in good health and CMV-seropositive.

This sequence joins TRBV27 and TRBJ2-5; the D gene is possibly TRBD2 (6 bases). In germline, CDR1 is MNHEY, CDR2 SMNVEV (reference sequence). Trimming cost V 2 bases and J 5 bases, with 15 bases left between them. The CDR3 contains 15 residues. CDR3 in DNA: TGTGCCAGCAGTTTAGCGGCGGGACCGGGGGAGACCCAGTACTTC. Amino acids: CASSLAAGPGETQYF.

The chain uses TRBV6-5 and TRBJ1-2, with 9 bases fitting TRBD1. Germline values: CDR1 MNHEY, CDR2 SVGAGI. The CDR3 runs to 15 residues. V shed 0 bases, J shed 8 bases, and the junction held 7 bases outside the gene matches. CDR3: CASSYSNRGLEGYTF. DNA of the CDR3: TGTGCCAGCAGTTACTCGAACAGGGGGCTTGAGGGCTACACCTTC.

The chain joins TRBV5-1 to TRBJ1-1; D is undetermined. Germline V lookup: CDR1 SGHRS, CDR2 YFSETQ. V lost 6 bases and J 0 bases, leaving 18 bases between the germline ends. This CDR3 is built from 16 residues. This chain's CDR3 is CASTLNRVGLNTEAFF. CDR3 bases: TGCGCCAGCACCCTCAACCGCGTGGGTTTGAACACTGAAGCTTTCTTT. Supplemented by reference TRBV5-1 and TRBJ1-1, the full variable domain reads KAGVTQTPRYLIKTRGQQVTLSCSPISGHRSVSWYQQTPGQGLQFLFEYFSETQRNKGNFPGRFSGRQFSNSRSEMNVSTLELGDSALYLCASTLNRVGLNTEAFFGQGTRLTVV.

DNA of the CDR3: TGCGCCAGCAGGACTTGGACTAGCGGGACGTACGAGCAGTACTTC. This translates into CASRTWTSGTYEQYF. The rearrangement joins TRBV5-1 to TRBJ2-7, with 12 bases lining up with TRBD2. The CDR3 loop spans 15 amino acids. CDR1 and CDR2 from the germline V gene are SGHRS and YFSETQ. Unmatched junction bases numbered 7, after V lost 5 bases and J lost 4 bases.

The CDR3 loop is CSATPVFF. CDR3 DNA sequence: TGCAGTGCTACCCCAGTCTTCTTC. J is TRBJ2-1 and V is TRBV20-1; no clear D gene. Germline V lookup: CDR1 DFQATT, CDR2 SNEGSKA (reference sequence). The CDR3 totals 8 residues. V gave up 4 bases and J gave up 16 bases, with 8 bases separating them.

This chain uses TRBV19 with TRBJ1-1, with D possibly TRBD1 on 5 matching bases. V was cut by 10 bases and J by 3 bases, with 18 bases left in between. The CDR3 runs to 14 residues. Per the germline V gene, CDR1 is LNHDA and CDR2 is SQIVND (reference sequence). As DNA, the CDR3 is TGTGCCACCACAGACGATGGGGGGGACACTGAAGCTTTCTTT. It is translated as CATTDDGGDTEAFF.

V and J are TRBV29-1 and TRBJ2-7; 12 bases match TRBD1. Trimming at V came to 6 bases and at J to 7 bases, leaving 10 bases not matched to a gene. This CDR3 spans 14 amino acids. Germline V gene data show CDR1 as SQVTM and CDR2 as ANQGSEA. CDR3 nucleotide sequence: TGCAGCGTCTCCGGGGGACAGGGGGCGCATGAGCAGTACTTC. Its translation is CSVSGGQGAHEQYF.

The V call is TRBV27, the J call TRBJ1-2, with 7 bases matching TRBD1. Germline lookup yields CDR1 MNHEY and CDR2 SMNVEV (reference sequence). Trimming removed 3 bases from V and 5 bases from J; junction bases left unmatched: 9. This CDR3 has 15 residues. The DNA of the CDR3 is TGTGCCAGCAGTTTTTACACAGGGGAGAGTTATGGCTACACCTTC. Its protein is CASSFYTGESYGYTF.

This clone has only one observation. V and J are TRBV6-5 and TRBJ2-1; D remains ambiguous. V gave up 7 bases and J gave up 3 bases, with 4 bases separating them. Germline V gene data show CDR1 as MNHEY and CDR2 as SVGAGI. The CDR3 totals 11 residues. DNA for the CDR3: TGTGCCAGCACCGACTACAATGAGCAGTTCTTC. The encoded protein is CASTDYNEQFF.

The CDR3 nucleotides read TGTGCCAGCTTCGACTACAATGAGCAGTTCTTC. This translates into CASFDYNEQFF. The chain carries TRBV6-1 and TRBJ2-1; D is uncertain. The CDR3 is 11 residues long. The germline V gene has CDR1 MNHNS and CDR2 SASEGT. Trimming shortened V by 8 bases and J by 3 bases, and 5 bases separated the two germline ends.

V gene TRBV13 combines with J gene TRBJ1-6, with a tentative D call TRBD1 (5 bases). The length of the CDR3 is 16 residues. Trimming pared 5 bases from V and 14 bases from J, leaving 25 bases between. CDR1 is PRHDT and CDR2 is FYEKMQ in the germline V gene (reference sequence). The CDR3 loop is CASSPRRGVRPNSLHF. The CDR3 region has the DNA TGTGCCAGCAGCCCCCGACGGGGGGTCCGCCCTAATTCCCTCCACTTT.